The present T cell receptor (beta chain) was sequenced within a study of cytomegalovirus exposure and HLA in healthy donors (dated by TCRdb to the late 2010s). Background for the entire study: According to an earlier analysis of 587 of the donors, roughly 180 million T cells yielded 100 million or so unique TCR beta sequences and more than 250 Gb of sequence data. Roughly 300 gigabases of sequencing data and 80 million or so unique TCR sequences were included in an early release covering over 600 HLA-typed donors. The genetic ancestry cluster associated with self-reported Caucasian donors included 70% to 85% of the approximately 410 genotyped donors. The study aimed to test whether signatures of past pathogen exposure could be identified by cataloging public T cell receptors. Using immunosequencing, the study profiled T cell repertoires from around 670 subjects and related those repertoires to cytomegalovirus serostatus. In addition to the first cohort of 666 subjects, a separate validation cohort of 130 or so different subjects was used. The study combined high-throughput TCR immunosequencing, statistical association of individual TCRs with disease status, and machine learning to predict cytomegalovirus infection status. A later analysis re-examined previously published TCR beta repertoires from hundreds of donors and added high-resolution HLA genotyping to investigate patterns of TCR occurrence. Rather than using new phenotypic data, the later analysis identified candidate immune exposures from TCR beta sequences and from how often those sequences occurred across donors. An earlier analysis of a few hundred of the donors applied high-throughput TCR beta sequencing to assess whether each TCR beta V gene segment acted as functional or pseudogenic. Donor age, sex, ethnicity and CMV serostatus were compiled alongside the repertoire data. A later genetic analysis used genome-wide SNP genotypes for about 55% of the 666 donors, treating that subset as a discovery cohort. Every repertoire in the discovery cohort had been generated on one and the same sequencing platform. HLA typing covered class I and class II loci at four-digit resolution. Typing coverage differed by locus: A, B, C, DRB1 and DQB1 were typed in roughly 620-630 donors, DQA1 in 522, DPA1 in 600 to 610, and DPB1 in 400 to 490. Because of strong linkage in the cohort, roughly five DR-DQ haplotypes were treated as single units for association and clustering. Among a few hundred genotyped donors of the cohort, an average of approximately 240,000 unique TCR beta nucleotide sequences were sequenced per donor, roughly 20% of them non-productive. Overall study outcomes, separate from this receptor: A later analysis found that most CMV-associated TCR beta chains appeared HLA-restricted, with HLA associations seemingly driven largely by CMV exposure. The only immune exposure information available for the cohort was CMV serostatus. The earlier analysis of a few hundred of the donors excluded approximately 15 rarely observed V segments, including chromosome 9 orphons, because counts were too low. Because HLA typing was unavailable for some donors at each locus, only the typed subset was used in association tests. Linkage disequilibrium might explain the correlated functional status among segregating V segments, but an unknown experimental factor could not be excluded. The study listed 164 TCR beta chains as associated with cytomegalovirus. A later analysis found that TCR association rates varied across HLA loci, with DRB1 alleles showing the most associated TCRs and HLA-C alleles the fewest. According to a later genetic analysis, donors in an Asian-associated ancestry cluster had fewer N-insertions in productive TCRs than the roughly 700-donor mean. This cohort had only TCR beta chains sequenced, and the lack of alpha or paired-chain data limited which features could be detected. A few of the identified cytomegalovirus-associated TCR beta chains were confirmed in vitro to be specific for cytomegalovirus antigens. A further reported finding was that TCR beta sequences accurately predicted the HLA-A and HLA-B alleles for most subjects in the first cohort. The authors suggested that the approach could potentially be extended to other disease states and immunological phenotypes. Some IMGT-functional V segments, including TRBV6-2 and TRBV6-3, could not be distinguished by the 87-base-pair reads and were therefore excluded. An association between a missense DCLRE1C variant and V-gene and J-gene trimming of TCR beta chains was found in a later genetic analysis and replicated in an independent cohort. A later analysis found that HLA-associated TCR beta chains were more clonally expanded and had lower generation probabilities than equally common non-associated chains. The presence/absence analyses assumed that sequencing depth was roughly uniform across donors, and that assumption may not be true. Most TCR sequences were observed very rarely across donors, whereas some public TCRs were present in many individuals. A group of highly shared sequence variants was considered likely to be a technical artifact of the sequencing pipeline. Strong co-occurrence of HLA alleles, especially DR and DQ, made assigning TCR associations to individual alleles difficult. The classifier was reported to diagnose cytomegalovirus status with high specificity and sensitivity in both the original and validation cohorts. In an earlier analysis of roughly 560 of the donors, most TCR beta V segments were observed in productive rearrangements about 87% or about 30% of the time, broadly matching IMGT annotations. Specific HLA alleles were associated with around 18,000 TCR beta sequences at a false discovery rate of 0.05 in a later analysis. Several of the top co-occurrence clusters appeared to be linked to parvovirus B19, influenza, CMV and Epstein-Barr virus, according to a later analysis.

The CDR3 numbers 13 residues from cysteine through phenylalanine. CDR3 DNA only is kept here, 39 bases in frame from base 1. After removal of 8 bases from V and 5 bases from J, the junction retains 4 bases not matched to a gene. CDR1 and CDR2 were assigned from the germline V gene as ENHRY and SYGVKD. The cohort comprised some 730 healthy bone marrow donors. Cohort members were all nominally healthy when sampled, although unrecorded immune exposures were likely present. The donor tested CMV seropositive, placing the donor among the 250 to 350 seropositive members of the cohort. A peripheral blood sample was provided by each donor, and peripheral blood mononuclear cells were used for TCR beta sequencing. The Qiagen DNeasy Blood Extraction Kit was used to extract genomic DNA from the blood cell samples. Library preparation was by the immunoSEQ multiplex PCR assay. A mixture of 60 forward primers for TCR Vbeta segments and 13 reverse primers for TCR Jbeta segments was used in the multiplex PCR. The CDR3 region of rearranged TCR beta genes was amplified from genomic DNA with a multiplex PCR assay. Amplified TCR beta libraries were sequenced as 87-base-pair reads on the Illumina HiSeq System. As for how the authors treated the data: A later analysis tallied about 77 million unique TCR beta chains across the 610 or so repertoires, and approximately 12 million of those chains were shared by two or more donors. To remove PCR and sequencing errors, raw reads were error-corrected and collapsed into unique sequences using a nearest-neighbor algorithm that merged closely related sequences. CDR3 sequences were aligned to IMGT reference sequences to assign V, D and J gene segments. For a sequence to be retained, a match of at least six nucleotides to both a V gene segment and a J gene segment was required. A rearrangement was called productive if the CDR3 had no stop codons and remained in frame with V and J, and every other rearrangement was called non-productive. CDR3 was defined by IMGT convention, running from the second conserved V-encoded cysteine to the conserved J-encoded phenylalanine. The earlier analysis of about 560 of the donors excluded any sequence lacking an unambiguous match to a single V gene segment. An earlier analysis of a few hundred of the donors called V segments functional above 56.7% productive rearrangements and segregating when the between-donor standard deviation exceeded 5%. To diagnose cytomegalovirus status from the catalog of TCR beta chain sequences, a statistical classification framework was built. V and J gene assignment, in a later analysis, came from comparing TCR nucleotide sequences with IMGT/GENE-DB human TR gene sequences. Using the TCRdist pipeline, a later analysis assigned CDR3 sequences along with most-parsimonious VDJ recombination scenarios. In a later analysis, every TCR beta chain was defined by the combination of its CDR3 amino acid sequence and its V-gene family, and reads without a unique V-gene family were dropped. To address suspected cross-contamination and a sequencing artifact, a later analysis removed around 590 highly shared, low-generation-probability nucleotide sequences. In a later analysis, a clonal expansion index for each public chain was calculated from normalized within-repertoire ranks of inferred template counts. In a later analysis, generation probabilities were computed with a VDJ recombination model fitted to out-of-frame rearrangements, and the resulting probabilities were checked against IGoR. In a later analysis, hypergeometric tests were used to score TCR-TCR, TCR-HLA and TCR-CMV co-occurrence, with a repertoire-size bias correction applied to TCR pairs. In a later analysis, false discovery rates were estimated by permuting HLA or CMV assignments 20 times. In a later analysis, co-occurring TCRs were grouped using DBSCAN, with TCRdist sequence similarity added in when clustering inside HLA-allele-positive subsets. Co-occurrence clustering excluded repertoires with fewer than 30,000 or more than 120,000 public chains, plus five with anomalous nucleotide sharing. TCRdb stores this immuneACCESS table with in-frame sequences only. Part of the clones is absent; in the studies checked, under half of the shortfall reflects unresolved V genes, and no reason is known for the rest. V, J and clone size were drawn from that table, and D and trimming were deduced from the DNA. The sample table holds approximately 190,000 clones, of which approximately 70% were seen once. Around 2.6% of the sample rests with the top ten.

This clone was picked up a small number of times. Its antigen remains unidentified. Base qualities are not at hand, and no much larger clone is one base apart. This chain joins TRBV10-3 to TRBJ2-2; 8 middle bases align to TRBD2. The sequenced sample consisted of PBMCs. The receptor comes from a man aged 40-49 years in good health and CMV-seropositive. The CDR3 sequence is CAIEIAGTGELFF. The nucleotide sequence reads TGTGCCATCGAAATAGCGGGGACCGGGGAGCTGTTTTTT.